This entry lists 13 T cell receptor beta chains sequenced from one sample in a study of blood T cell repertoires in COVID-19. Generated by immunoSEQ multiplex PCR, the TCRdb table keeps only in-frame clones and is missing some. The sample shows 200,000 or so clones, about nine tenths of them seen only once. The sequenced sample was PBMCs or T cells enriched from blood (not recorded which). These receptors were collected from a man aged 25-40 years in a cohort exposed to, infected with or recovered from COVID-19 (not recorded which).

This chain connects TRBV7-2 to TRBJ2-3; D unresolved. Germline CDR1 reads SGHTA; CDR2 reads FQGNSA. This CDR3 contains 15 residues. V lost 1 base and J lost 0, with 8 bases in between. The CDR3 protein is CASSLDLTSTDTQYF. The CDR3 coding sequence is TGTGCCAGCAGCTTAGACTTAACTAGCACAGATACGCAGTATTTT.

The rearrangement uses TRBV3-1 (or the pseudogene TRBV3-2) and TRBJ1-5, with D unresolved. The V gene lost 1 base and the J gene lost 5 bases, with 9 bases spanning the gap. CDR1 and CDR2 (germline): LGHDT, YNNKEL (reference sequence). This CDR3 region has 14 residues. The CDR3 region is CASSQGHFYQPQHF. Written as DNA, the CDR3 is TGTGCCAGCAGCCAAGGACACTTCTATCAGCCCCAGCATTTT.

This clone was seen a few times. The DNA of the CDR3 is TGCGCCAGCAGCCAAGATCTCTGGGACAGGGACGACGAGCAGTACTTC. Translated, it gives CASSQDLWDRDDEQYF. V is TRBV4-1 and J is TRBJ2-7; 9 bases map to TRBD1. J lost 5 bases, V lost 0 bases, and 8 bases had no gene match. Germline CDR1 and CDR2: MGHRA and YSYEKL. The CDR3 sequence is 16 residues long.

DNA of the CDR3: TGTGCCAGCAGCACCTATCTGGGGGGAAGGGCTAATGAAAAACTGTTTTTT. Translation: CASSTYLGGRANEKLFF. V gene TRBV7-9 combines with J gene TRBJ1-4, with D tentatively TRBD1 (5 bases). The V end was cut by 5 bases, the J end by 3 bases, with 19 bases between. CDR3 length: 17 residues. Germline V gives CDR1 SEHNR, CDR2 FQNEAQ (reference sequence).

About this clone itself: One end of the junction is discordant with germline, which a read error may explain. This chain's CDR3 is CATSDPAGSSSNEQFF. Here the CDR3 DNA reads TGTGCCACCAGTGATCCAGCGGGAAGTTCCTCCAATGAGCAGTTCTTC. The chain couples TRBV24-1 to TRBJ2-1; TRBD2 matches 7 bases. From germline, CDR1 is KGHDR and CDR2 SFDVKD. The CDR3 sequence is 16 residues long.

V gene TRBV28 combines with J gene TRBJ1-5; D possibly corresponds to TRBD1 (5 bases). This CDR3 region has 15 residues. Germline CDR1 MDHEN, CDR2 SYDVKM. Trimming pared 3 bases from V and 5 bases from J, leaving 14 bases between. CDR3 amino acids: CASSFRAGGDQPQHF. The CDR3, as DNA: TGTGCCAGCAGTTTTCGGGCGGGAGGGGATCAGCCCCAGCATTTT.

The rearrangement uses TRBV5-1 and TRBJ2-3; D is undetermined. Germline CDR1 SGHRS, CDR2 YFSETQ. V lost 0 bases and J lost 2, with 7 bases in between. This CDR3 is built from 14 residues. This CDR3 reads CASSLGHSTDTQYF. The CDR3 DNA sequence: TGCGCCAGCAGCTTGGGACACTCCACAGATACGCAGTATTTT.

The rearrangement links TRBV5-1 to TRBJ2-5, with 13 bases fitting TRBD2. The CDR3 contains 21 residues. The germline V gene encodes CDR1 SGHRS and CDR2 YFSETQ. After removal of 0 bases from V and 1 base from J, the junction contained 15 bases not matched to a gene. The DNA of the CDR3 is TGCGCCAGCAGCTTGGAGGTAGTTCTAAGAGGGACTAGCGGGATCCAAGAGACCCAGTACTTC. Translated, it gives CASSLEVVLRGTSGIQETQYF.

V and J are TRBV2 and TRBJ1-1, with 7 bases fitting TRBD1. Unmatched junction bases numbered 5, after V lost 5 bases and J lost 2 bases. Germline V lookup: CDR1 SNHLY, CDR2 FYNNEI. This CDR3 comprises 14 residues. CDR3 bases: TGTGCCAGCAGTCTGACAGGGTTCAACACTGAAGCTTTCTTT. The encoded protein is CASSLTGFNTEAFF.

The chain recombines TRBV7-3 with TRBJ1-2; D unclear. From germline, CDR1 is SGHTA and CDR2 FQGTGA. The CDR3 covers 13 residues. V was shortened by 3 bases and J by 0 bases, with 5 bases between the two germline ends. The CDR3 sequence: CASSLGPNYGYTF. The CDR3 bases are TGTGCCAGCAGCTTGGGCCCTAACTATGGCTACACCTTC.

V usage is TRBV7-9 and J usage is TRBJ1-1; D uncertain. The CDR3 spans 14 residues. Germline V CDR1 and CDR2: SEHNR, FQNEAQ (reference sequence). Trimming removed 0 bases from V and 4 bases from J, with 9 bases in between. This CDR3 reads CASSLAGIGTEAFF. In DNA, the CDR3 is TGTGCCAGCAGCTTAGCCGGGATTGGCACTGAAGCTTTCTTT.

CDR3 sequence: CASRANTEAFF. DNA of the CDR3: TGTGCCAGCAGGGCGAACACTGAAGCTTTCTTT. V gene TRBV12-3 or TRBV12-4 combines with J gene TRBJ1-1, with no clear D. Trimming left V 6 bases short and J 1 base short, with 3 bases between. The CDR3 length is 11 residues.

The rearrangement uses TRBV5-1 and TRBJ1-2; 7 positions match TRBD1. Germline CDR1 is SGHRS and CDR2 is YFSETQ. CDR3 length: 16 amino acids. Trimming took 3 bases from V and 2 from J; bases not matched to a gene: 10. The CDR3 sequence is CASSYISGTENYGYTF. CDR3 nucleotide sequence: TGCGCCAGCAGCTACATATCCGGGACAGAGAACTATGGCTACACCTTC.